The clone carrying this TCR beta chain occurred many times. TCRdb reprocessed the 5' RACE reads with MiXCR, giving one entry per CDR3 protein. The sample has approximately 45,000 distinct CDR3 sequences, over 9.5% seen once. Unsorted libraries used 2 million PBMCs kept at -80 degrees C. CDR3 length equals 14 residues. Germline CDR1 SQVTM, CDR2 ANQGSEA. With 2 bases removed from V and 6 bases from J, the gap between germline ends came to 14 bases. The sample originates from a study of neurological immune-mediated disorders. The chain has TRBV29-1 and TRBJ2-1; D possibly corresponds to TRBD2 (5 bases). The material sequenced was PBMCs. The receptor comes from a female donor in good health. The DNA for the CDR3 is TGCAGCGTTGAAAGTTCCGGTCGGGGCAATGAGCAGTTCTTC. Translating it yields CSVESSGRGNEQFF.